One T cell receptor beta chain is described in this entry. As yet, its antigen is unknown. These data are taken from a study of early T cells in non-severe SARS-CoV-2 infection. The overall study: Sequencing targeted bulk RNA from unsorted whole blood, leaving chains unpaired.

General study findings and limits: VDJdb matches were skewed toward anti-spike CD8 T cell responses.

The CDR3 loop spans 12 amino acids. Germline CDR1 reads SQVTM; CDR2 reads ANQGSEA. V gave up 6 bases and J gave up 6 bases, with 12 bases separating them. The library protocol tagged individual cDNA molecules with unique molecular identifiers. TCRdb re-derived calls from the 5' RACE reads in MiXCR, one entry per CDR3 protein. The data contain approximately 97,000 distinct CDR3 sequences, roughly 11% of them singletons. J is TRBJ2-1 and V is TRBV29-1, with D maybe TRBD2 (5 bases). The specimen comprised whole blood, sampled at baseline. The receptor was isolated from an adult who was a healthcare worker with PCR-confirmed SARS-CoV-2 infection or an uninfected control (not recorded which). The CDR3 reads CSVGEWGNEQFF. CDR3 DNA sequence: TGCAGCGTCGGGGAATGGGGCAATGAGCAGTTCTTC.